The sequence of this T cell receptor (beta chain) was determined in a study of T cells in women clearing cervical HPV infection. The overall study: Case blood was drawn when the lesion was first found; control blood after infection became undetectable.

The CDR3 sequence is 15 residues long. Germline lookup yields CDR1 SGHTA and CDR2 FQGTGA. Of note for this clone: Antigen unknown. The sequence runs out 3 residues before the end of the CDR3; the remainder is reconstructed from the germline J gene.

Libraries were prepared by immunoSEQ multiplex PCR; TCRdb keeps only in-frame clonotypes and omits some of them. The sample shows approximately 37,000 clones, and less than 8% sits with its ten largest clones. Study-level points and caveats: Repertoire richness, not evenness, was significantly elevated in CIN3+ cases versus controls.

This sequence originates from a woman between 18 and 70 years old with a cervical HPV16 infection that either progressed to CIN3+ or cleared (not recorded which). The sequencing input was blood buffy coat. The chain links TRBV7-3 to TRBJ1-4; D is possibly TRBD1 (5 bases). CDR3 residues: CASSLMPGKNSPLFF. The DNA read from the CDR3 is TGTGCCAGCAGCTTAATGCCAGGGAAAAATTCACCA.